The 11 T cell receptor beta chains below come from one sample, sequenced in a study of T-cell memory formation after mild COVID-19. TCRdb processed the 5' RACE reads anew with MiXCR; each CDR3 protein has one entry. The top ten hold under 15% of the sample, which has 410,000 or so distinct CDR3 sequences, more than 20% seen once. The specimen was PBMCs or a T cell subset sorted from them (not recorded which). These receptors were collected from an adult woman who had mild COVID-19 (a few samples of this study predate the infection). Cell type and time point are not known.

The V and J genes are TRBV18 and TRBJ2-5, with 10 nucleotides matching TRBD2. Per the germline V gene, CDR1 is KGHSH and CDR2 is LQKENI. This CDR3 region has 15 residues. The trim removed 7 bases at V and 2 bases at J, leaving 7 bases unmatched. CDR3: CASCTASGGQETQYF. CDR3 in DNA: TGTGCCAGCTGTACTGCTAGCGGGGGACAAGAGACCCAGTACTTC.

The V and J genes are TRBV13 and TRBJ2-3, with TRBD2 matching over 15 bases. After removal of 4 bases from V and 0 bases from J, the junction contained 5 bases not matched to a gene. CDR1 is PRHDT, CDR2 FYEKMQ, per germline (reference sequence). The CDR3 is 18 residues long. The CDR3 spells CASSSRTSGGVSTDTQYF. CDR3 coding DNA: TGTGCCAGCAGCTCCAGGACTAGCGGGGGGGTCAGCACAGATACGCAGTATTTT.

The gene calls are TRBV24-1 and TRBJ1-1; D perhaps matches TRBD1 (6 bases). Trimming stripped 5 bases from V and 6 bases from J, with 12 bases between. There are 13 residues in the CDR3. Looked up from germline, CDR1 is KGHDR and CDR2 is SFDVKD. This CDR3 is CATSGSTGSEAFF. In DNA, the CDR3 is TGTGCCACCAGTGGTTCGACAGGATCTGAAGCTTTCTTT.

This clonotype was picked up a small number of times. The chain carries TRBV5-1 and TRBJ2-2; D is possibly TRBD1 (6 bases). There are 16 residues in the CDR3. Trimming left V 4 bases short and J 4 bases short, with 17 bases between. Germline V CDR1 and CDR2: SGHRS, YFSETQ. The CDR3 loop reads CASSLEWDTSTGELFF. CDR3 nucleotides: TGCGCCAGCAGCCTAGAGTGGGACACCTCCACCGGGGAGCTGTTTTTT.

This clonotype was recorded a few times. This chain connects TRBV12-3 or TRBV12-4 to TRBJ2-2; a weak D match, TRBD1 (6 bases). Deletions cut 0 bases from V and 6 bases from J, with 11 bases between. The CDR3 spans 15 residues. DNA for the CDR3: TGTGCCAGCAGTTTAGCTACAGGGCGGGCCGGGGAGCTGTTTTTT. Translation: CASSLATGRAGELFF.

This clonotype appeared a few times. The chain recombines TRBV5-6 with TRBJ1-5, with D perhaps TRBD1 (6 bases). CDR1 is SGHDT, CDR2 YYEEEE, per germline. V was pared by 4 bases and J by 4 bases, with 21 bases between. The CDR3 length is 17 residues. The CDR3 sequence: CASSIYREMVKNQPQHF. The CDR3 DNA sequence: TGTGCCAGCAGCATTTACAGGGAAATGGTGAAAAATCAGCCCCAGCATTTT.

The CDR3 DNA is TGTGCCGGAGGGCGCACAGGGGAGGCAGATACGCAGTATTTT. This translates into CAGGRTGEADTQYF. The V gene is TRBV13, the J gene TRBJ2-3, with D perhaps matching TRBD1 (7 bases). CDR1 is PRHDT, CDR2 FYEKMQ, per germline (reference sequence). V lost 11 bases, J lost 4 bases, and 19 bases lay in between. The CDR3 loop spans 14 amino acids.

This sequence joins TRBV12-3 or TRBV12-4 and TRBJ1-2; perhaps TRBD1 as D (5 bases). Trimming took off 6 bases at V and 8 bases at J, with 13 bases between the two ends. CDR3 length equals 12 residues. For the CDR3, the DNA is TGTGCCAGCAGGCGGGGCCAGGGAGGCTACACCTTC. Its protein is CASRRGQGGYTF.

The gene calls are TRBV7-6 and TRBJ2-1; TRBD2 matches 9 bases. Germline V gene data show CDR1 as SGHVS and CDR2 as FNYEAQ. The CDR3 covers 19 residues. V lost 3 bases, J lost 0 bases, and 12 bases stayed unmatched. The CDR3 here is CASSFRPPYSGSSYNEQFF. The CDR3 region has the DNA TGTGCCAGCAGCTTTCGCCCCCCATATAGCGGGAGCTCCTACAATGAGCAGTTCTTC.

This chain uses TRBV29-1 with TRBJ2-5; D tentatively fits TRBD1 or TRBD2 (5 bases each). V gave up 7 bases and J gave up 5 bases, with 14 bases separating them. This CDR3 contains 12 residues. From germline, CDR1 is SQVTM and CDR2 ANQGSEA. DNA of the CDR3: TGCAGCGCTGTGTGGGACCGGGAGACCCAGTACTTC. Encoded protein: CSAVWDRETQYF.

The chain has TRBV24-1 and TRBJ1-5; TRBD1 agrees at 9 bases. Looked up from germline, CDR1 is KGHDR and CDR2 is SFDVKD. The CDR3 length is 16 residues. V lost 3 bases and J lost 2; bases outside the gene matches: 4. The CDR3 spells CATSDRTGDGNQPQHF. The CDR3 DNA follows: TGTGCCACCAGTGATAGGACAGGGGACGGCAATCAGCCCCAGCATTTT.